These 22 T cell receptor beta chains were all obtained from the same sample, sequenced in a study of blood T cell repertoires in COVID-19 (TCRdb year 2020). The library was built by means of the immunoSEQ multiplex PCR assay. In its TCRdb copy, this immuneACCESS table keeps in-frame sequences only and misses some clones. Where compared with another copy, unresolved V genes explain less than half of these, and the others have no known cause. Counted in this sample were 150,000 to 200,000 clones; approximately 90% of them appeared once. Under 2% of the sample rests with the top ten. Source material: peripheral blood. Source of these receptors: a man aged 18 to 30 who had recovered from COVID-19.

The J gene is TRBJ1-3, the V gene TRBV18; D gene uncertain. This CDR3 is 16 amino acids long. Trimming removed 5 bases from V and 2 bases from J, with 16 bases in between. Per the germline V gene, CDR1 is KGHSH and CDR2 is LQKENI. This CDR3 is CASSASQADAGNTIYF. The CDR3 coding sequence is TGTGCCAGCTCAGCGAGCCAGGCAGACGCTGGAAACACCATATATTTT.

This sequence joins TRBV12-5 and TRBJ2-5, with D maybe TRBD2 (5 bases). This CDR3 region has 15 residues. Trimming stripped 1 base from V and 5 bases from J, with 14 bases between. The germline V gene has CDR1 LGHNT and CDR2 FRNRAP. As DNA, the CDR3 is TGTGCTAGTGGTTTGGGAGGGAACGTGCGGGAGACCCAGTACTTC. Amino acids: CASGLGGNVRETQYF.

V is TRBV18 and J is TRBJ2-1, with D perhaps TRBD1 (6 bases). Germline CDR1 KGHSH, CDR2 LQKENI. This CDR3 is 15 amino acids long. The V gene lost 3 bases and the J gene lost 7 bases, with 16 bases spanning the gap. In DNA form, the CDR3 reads TGTGCCAGCTCACCTACGGACAGTGGGATAAATGAGCAGTTCTTC. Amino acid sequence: CASSPTDSGINEQFF.

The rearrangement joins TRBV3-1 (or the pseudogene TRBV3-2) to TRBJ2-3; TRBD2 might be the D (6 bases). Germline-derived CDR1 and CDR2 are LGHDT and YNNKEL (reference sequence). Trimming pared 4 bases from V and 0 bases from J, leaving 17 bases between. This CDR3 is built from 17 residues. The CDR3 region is CASSRTPIGTSTDTQYF. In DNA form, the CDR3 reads TGTGCCAGCAGCCGAACCCCAATCGGGACTAGCACAGATACGCAGTATTTT.

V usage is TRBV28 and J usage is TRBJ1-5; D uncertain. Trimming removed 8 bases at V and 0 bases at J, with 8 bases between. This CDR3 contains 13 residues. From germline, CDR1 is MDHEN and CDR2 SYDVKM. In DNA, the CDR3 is TGTGCCAGCGTAGATCTTAGCAATCAGCCCCAGCATTTT. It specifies CASVDLSNQPQHF.

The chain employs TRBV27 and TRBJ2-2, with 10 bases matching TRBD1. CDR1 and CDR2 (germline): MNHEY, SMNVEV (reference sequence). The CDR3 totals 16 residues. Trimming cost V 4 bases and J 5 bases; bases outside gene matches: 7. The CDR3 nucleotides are TGTGCCAGCAGTTCCACGGGGACAGGGGTTACCGGGGAGCTGTTTTTT. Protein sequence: CASSSTGTGVTGELFF.

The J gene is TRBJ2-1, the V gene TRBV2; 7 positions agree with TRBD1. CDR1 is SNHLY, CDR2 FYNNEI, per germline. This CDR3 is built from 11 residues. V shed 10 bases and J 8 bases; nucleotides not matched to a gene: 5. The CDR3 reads CATKQGHEQFF. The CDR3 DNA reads TGTGCCACCAAACAGGGGCATGAGCAGTTCTTC.

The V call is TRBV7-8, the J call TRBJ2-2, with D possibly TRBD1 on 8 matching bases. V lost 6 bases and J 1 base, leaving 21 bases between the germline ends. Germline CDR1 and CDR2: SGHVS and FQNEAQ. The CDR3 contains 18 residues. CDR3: CASSHRGGGTGNTGELFF. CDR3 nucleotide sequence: TGTGCCAGCAGTCACAGGGGGGGAGGGACAGGGAACACCGGGGAGCTGTTTTTT.

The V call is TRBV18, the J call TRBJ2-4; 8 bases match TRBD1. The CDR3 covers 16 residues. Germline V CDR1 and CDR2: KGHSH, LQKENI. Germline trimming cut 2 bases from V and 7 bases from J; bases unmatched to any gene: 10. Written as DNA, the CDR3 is TGTGCCAGCTCACCAGGCTCCGGGACAGGAGAGAACATTCAGTACTTC. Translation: CASSPGSGTGENIQYF.

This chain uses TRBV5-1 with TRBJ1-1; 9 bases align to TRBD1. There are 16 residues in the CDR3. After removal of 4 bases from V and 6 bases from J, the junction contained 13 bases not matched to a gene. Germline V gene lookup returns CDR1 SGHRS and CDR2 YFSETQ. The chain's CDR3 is CASSLGWTGDRAEAFF. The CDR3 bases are TGCGCCAGCAGCCTCGGATGGACAGGGGATCGGGCTGAAGCTTTCTTT.

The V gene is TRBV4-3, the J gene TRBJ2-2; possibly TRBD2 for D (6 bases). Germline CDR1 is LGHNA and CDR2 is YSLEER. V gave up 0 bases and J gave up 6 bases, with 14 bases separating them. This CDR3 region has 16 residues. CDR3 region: CASSQETLALPGELFF. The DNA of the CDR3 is TGCGCCAGCAGCCAAGAAACGCTAGCGTTGCCCGGGGAGCTGTTTTTT.

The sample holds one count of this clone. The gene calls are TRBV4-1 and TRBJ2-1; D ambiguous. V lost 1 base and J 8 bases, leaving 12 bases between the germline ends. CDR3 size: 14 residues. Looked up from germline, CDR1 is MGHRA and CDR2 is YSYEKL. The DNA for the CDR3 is TGCGCCAGCAGCCAAGGTATCGGAGCCGATGAGCAGTTCTTC. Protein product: CASSQGIGADEQFF.

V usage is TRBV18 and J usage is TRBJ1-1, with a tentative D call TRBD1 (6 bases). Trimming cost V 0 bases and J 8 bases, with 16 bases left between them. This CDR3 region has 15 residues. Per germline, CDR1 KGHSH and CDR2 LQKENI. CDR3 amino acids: CASSPPPAGAAEAFF. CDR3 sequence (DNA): TGTGCCAGCTCACCACCACCCGCGGGGGCGGCGGAAGCTTTCTTT.

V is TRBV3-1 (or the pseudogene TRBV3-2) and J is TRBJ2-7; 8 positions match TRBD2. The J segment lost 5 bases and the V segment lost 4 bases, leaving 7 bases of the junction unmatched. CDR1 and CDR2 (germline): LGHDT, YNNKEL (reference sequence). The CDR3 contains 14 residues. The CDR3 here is CASSPFRGGDEQYF. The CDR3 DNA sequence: TGTGCCAGCAGCCCCTTTCGGGGGGGAGACGAGCAGTACTTC.

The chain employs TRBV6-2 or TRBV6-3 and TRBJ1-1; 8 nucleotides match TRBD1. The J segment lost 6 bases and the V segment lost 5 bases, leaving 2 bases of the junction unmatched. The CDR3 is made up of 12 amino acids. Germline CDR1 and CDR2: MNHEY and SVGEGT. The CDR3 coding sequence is TGTGCCAGCAGTCAGGGGGCCTCTGAAGCTTTCTTT. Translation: CASSQGASEAFF.

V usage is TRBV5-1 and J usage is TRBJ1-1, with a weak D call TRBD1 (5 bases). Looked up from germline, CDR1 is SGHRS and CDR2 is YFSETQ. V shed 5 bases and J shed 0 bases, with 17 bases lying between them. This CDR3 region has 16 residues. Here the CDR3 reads CASSPGTSVMNTEAFF. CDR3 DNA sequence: TGCGCCAGCAGTCCCGGGACTTCTGTTATGAACACTGAAGCTTTCTTT.

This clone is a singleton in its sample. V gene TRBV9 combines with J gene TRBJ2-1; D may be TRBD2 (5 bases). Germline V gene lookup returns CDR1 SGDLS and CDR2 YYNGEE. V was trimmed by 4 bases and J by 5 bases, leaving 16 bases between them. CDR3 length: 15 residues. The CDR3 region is CASSPTASRNNEQFF. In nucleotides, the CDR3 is TGTGCCAGCAGCCCAACGGCTAGCCGGAACAATGAGCAGTTCTTC.

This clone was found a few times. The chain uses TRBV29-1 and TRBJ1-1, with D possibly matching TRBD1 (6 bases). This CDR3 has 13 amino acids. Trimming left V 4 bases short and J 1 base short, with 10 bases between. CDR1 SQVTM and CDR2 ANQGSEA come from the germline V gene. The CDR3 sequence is CSVARQENTEAFF. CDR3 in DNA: TGCAGCGTTGCGAGACAGGAGAACACTGAAGCTTTCTTT.

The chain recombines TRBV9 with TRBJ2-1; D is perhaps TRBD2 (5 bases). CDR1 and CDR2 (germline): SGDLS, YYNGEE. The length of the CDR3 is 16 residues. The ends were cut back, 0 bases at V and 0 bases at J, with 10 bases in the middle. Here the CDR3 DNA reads TGTGCCAGCAGCGTAGATCGGGGTTACTCCTACAATGAGCAGTTCTTC. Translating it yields CASSVDRGYSYNEQFF.

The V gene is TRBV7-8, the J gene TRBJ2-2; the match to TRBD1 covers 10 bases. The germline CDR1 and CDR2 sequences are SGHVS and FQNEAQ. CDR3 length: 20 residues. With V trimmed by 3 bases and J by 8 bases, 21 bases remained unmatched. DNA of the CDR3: TGTGCCAGCAGCTTTTCGTCTATCTTCACGGGACAGGGGATATTAGGGGAGCTGTTTTTT. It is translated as CASSFSSIFTGQGILGELFF. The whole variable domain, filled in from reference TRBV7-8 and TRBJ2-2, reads GAGVSQSPRYKVAKRGQDVALRCDPISGHVSLFWYQQALGQGPEFLTYFQNEAQLDKSGLPSDRFFAERPEGSVSTLKIQRTQQEDSAVYLCASSFSSIFTGQGILGELFFGEGSRLTVL.

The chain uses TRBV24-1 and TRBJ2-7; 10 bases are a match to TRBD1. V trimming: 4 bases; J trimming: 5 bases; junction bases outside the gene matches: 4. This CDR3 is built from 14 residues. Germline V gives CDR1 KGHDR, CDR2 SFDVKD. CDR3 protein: CATSEPGTGDEQYF. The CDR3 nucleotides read TGTGCCACCAGTGAACCCGGGACAGGGGACGAGCAGTACTTC.

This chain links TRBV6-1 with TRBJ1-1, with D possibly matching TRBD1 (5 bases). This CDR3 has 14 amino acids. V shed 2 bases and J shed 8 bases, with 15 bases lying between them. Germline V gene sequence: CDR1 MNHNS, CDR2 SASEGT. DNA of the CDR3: TGTGCCAGCAGTGAACGCGGGAGGGGACCGGAAGCTTTCTTT. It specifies CASSERGRGPEAFF.